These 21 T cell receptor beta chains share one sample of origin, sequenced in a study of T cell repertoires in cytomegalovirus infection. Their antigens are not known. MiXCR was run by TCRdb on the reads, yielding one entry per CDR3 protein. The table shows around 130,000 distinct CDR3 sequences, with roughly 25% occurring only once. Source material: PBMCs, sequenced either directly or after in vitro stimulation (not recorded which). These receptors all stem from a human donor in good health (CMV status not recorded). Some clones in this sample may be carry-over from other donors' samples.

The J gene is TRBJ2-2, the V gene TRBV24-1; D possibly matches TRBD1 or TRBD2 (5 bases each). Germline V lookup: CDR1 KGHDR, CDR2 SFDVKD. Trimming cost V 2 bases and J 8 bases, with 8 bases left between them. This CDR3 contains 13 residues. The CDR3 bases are TGTGCCACCAGTGATTACGGGGCTGGGGAGCTGTTTTTT. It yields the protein CATSDYGAGELFF.

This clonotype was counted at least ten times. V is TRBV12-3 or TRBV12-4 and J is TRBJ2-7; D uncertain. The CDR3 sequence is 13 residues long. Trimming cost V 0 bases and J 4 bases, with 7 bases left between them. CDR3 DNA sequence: TGTGCCAGCAGTTTAGCCAGGCTGTACGAGCAGTACTTC. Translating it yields CASSLARLYEQYF.

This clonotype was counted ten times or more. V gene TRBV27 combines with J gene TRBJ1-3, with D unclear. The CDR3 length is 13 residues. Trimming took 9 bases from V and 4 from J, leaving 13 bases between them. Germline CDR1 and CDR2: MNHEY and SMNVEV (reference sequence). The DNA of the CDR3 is TGTGCCAGTTCTAGGGTTTACGGAAACACCATATATTTT. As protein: CASSRVYGNTIYF.

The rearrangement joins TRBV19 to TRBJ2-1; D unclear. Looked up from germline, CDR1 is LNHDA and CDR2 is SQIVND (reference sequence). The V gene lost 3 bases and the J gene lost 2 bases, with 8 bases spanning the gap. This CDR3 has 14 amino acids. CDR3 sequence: CASSITRTYNEQFF. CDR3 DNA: TGTGCCAGTAGTATTACCCGTACCTACAATGAGCAGTTCTTC. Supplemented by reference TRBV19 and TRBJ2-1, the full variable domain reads DGGITQSPKYLFRKEGQNVTLSCEQNLNHDAMYWYRQDPGQGLRLIYYSQIVNDFQKGDIAEGYSVSREKKESFPLTVTSAQKNPTAFYLCASSITRTYNEQFFGPGTRLTVL.

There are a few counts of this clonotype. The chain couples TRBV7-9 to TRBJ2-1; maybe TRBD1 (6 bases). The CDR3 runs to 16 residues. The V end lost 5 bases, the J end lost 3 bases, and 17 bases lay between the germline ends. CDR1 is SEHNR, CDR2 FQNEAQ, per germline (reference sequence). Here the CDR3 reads CASSPQQGSGYNEQFF. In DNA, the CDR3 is TGTGCCAGCAGCCCCCAACAGGGTTCGGGCTACAATGAGCAGTTCTTC.

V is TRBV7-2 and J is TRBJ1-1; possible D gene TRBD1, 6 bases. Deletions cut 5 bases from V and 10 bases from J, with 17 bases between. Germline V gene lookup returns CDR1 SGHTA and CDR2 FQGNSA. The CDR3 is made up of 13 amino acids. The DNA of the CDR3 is TGTGCCAGCAGCAACCGTGGGGGGGCTGGAGCTTTCTTT. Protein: CASSNRGGAGAFF.

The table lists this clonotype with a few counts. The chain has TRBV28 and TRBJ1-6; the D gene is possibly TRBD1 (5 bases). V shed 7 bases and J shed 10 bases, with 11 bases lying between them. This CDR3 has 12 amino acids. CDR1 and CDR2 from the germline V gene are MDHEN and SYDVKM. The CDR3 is CASNTQESPLHF. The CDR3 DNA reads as TGTGCCAGCAACACACAGGAATCACCCCTCCACTTT.

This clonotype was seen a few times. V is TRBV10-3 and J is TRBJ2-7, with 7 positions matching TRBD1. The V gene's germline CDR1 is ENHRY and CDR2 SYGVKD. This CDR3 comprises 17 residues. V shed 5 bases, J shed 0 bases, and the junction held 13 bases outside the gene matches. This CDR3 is CAISSPPDRVGSYEQYF. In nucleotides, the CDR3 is TGTGCCATCAGTTCCCCCCCCGACAGGGTTGGCTCCTACGAGCAGTACTTC.

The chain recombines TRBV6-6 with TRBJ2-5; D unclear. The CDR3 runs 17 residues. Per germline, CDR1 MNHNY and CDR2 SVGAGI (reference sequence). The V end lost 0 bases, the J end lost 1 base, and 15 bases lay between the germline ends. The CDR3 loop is CASSYSRVTFGQETQYF. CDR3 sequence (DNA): TGTGCCAGCAGTTACTCGAGAGTCACCTTTGGCCAAGAGACCCAGTACTTC.

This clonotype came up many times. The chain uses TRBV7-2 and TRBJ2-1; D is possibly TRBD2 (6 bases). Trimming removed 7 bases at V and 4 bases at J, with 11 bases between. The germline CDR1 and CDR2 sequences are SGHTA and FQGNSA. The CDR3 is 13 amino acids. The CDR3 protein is CASTASEYNEQFF. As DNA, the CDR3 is TGTGCCAGCACCGCTAGCGAGTACAATGAGCAGTTCTTC. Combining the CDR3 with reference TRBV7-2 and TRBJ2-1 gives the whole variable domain GAGVSQSPSNKVTEKGKDVELRCDPISGHTALYWYRQSLGQGLEFLIYFQGNSAPDKSGLPSDRFSAERTGGSVSTLTIQRTQQEDSAVYLCASTASEYNEQFFGPGTRLTVL.

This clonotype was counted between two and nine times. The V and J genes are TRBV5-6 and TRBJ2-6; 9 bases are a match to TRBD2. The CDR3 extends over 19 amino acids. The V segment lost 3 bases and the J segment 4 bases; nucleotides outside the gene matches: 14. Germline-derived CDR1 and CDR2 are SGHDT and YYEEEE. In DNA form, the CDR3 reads TGTGCCAGCAGCTCTATATTAGCGGGAGTCCAGGCCGGGGCCAACGTCCTGACTTTC. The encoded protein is CASSSILAGVQAGANVLTF.

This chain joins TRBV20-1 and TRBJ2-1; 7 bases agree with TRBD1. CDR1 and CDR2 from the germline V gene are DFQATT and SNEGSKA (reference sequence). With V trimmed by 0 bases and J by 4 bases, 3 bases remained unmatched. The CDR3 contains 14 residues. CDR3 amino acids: CSARDNRGYNEQFF. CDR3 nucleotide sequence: TGCAGTGCTAGAGATAACAGGGGTTACAATGAGCAGTTCTTC.

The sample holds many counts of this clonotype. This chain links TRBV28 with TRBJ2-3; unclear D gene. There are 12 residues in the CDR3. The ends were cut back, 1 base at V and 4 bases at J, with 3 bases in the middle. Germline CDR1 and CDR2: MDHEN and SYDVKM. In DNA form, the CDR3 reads TGTGCCAGCAGTTTATTGGCAGATACGCAGTATTTT. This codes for CASSLLADTQYF. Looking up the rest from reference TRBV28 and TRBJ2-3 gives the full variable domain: DVKVTQSSRYLVKRTGEKVFLECVQDMDHENMFWYRQDPGLGLRLIYFSYDVKMKEKGDIPEGYSVSREKKERFSLILESASTNQTSMYLCASSLLADTQYFGPGTRLTVL.

In DNA form, the CDR3 reads TGTGCCAGCAGCAGACTGTCAGATACGCAGTATTTT. Amino acids: CASSRLSDTQYF. V is TRBV5-6 and J is TRBJ2-3; no clear D. CDR1 SGHDT and CDR2 YYEEEE come from the germline V gene. The CDR3 covers 12 residues. The V and J ends lost 4 bases and 4 bases respectively, with 7 bases between them.

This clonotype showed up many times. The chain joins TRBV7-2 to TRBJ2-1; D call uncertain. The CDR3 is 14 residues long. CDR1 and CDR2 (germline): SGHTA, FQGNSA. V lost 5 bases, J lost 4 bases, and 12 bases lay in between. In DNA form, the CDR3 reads TGTGCCAGCAGCACGGACGGGCTTTACAATGAGCAGTTCTTC. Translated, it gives CASSTDGLYNEQFF.

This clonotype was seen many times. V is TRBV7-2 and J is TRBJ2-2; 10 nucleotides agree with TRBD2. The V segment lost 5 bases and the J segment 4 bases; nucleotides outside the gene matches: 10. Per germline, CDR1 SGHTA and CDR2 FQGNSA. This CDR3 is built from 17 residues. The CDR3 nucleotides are TGTGCCAGCAGCCCGTTGACTAGCGGGTATCTCACCGGGGAGCTGTTTTTT. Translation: CASSPLTSGYLTGELFF.

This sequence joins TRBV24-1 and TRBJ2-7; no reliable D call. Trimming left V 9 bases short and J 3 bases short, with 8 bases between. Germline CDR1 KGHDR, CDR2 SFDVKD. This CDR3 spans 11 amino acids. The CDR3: CATLTLYEQYV. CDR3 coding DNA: TGTGCCACCCTGACCCTCTACGAGCAGTACGTC.

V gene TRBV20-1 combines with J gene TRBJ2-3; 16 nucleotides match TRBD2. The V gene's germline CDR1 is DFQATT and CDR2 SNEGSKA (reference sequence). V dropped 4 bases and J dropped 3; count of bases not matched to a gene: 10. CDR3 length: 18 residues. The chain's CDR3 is CSANRPGLAGGPTDTQYF. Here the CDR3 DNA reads TGCAGTGCTAACAGGCCGGGACTAGCGGGAGGGCCAACAGATACGCAGTATTTT.

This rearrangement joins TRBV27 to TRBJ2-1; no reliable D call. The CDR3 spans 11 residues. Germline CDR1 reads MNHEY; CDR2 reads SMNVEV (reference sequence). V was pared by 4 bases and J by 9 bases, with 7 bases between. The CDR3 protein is CASSSSGEQFF. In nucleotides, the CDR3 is TGTGCCAGCAGTTCGTCAGGTGAGCAGTTCTTC.

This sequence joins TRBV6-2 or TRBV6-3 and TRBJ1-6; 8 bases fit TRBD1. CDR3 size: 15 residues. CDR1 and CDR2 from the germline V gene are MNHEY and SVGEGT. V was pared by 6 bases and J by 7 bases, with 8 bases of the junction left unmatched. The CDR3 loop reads CASRTPDRENSPLHF. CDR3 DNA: TGTGCCAGCAGGACCCCGGACAGGGAGAATTCACCCCTCCACTTT.

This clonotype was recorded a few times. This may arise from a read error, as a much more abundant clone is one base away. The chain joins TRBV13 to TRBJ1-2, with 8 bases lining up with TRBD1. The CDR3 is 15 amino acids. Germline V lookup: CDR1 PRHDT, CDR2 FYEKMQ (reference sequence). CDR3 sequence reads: CAISFRTGILGGYTF. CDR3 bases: TGTGCCATCAGCTTCCGGACAGGGATCCTGGGAGGCTACACCTTC.